This is a list of T cell receptor beta chains from one sample in a study of CD8 T cells in Susac syndrome. In TCRdb, the immunoSEQ multiplex PCR reads were re-called with MiXCR into one record per CDR3 protein. The top ten hold about 0.071% of the sample, which has approximately 270,000 distinct CDR3 sequences, just under 95% seen once. Source material: CD4+ T cells from PBMCs. All receptors come from a human donor with multiple sclerosis. Each CDR3 is given with its conserved first and last residue. Each record gives: J gene, V gene, CDR3 protein.

J gene: TRBJ1-2; V gene: TRBV29-1; CDR3 protein: CSVGTSGGDYGYTF
J gene: TRBJ2-2; V gene: TRBV5-1; CDR3 protein: CASSPTSTGELFF
J gene: TRBJ2-3; V gene: TRBV3-1; CDR3 protein: CASSQVGGGTDTQYF
J gene: TRBJ1-1; V gene: TRBV4-2; CDR3 protein: CASSQDPRGDTEAFF
J gene: TRBJ2-5; V gene: TRBV9; CDR3 protein: CASSVFTGGSIGTSGRFETQYF
J gene: TRBJ2-2; V gene: TRBV7-2; CDR3 protein: CASSGGALGELFF
J gene: TRBJ1-5; V gene: TRBV28; CDR3 protein: CASSFAGQGGVQPQHF
J gene: TRBJ2-5; V gene: TRBV9; CDR3 protein: CASSEGVAGVGETQYF
J gene: TRBJ2-3; V gene: TRBV20-1; CDR3 protein: CSALTGKGTDTQYF
J gene: TRBJ2-7; V gene: TRBV4-1; CDR3 protein: CASSPQTGPYEQYF
J gene: TRBJ2-5; V gene: TRBV4-1; CDR3 protein: CASSRVGATGGSQETQYF
J gene: TRBJ2-5; V gene: TRBV24-1; CDR3 protein: CATSDPTRPETQYF
J gene: TRBJ1-1; V gene: TRBV10-2; CDR3 protein: CASSFGQGEAFF
J gene: TRBJ1-6; V gene: TRBV6-1; CDR3 protein: CATPRVRTGTNNSPLHF
J gene: TRBJ2-1; V gene: TRBV2; CDR3 protein: CASIPAGVGNEQFF
J gene: TRBJ1-1; V gene: TRBV18; CDR3 protein: CASSPLAEAFF
J gene: TRBJ2-5; V gene: TRBV29-1; CDR3 protein: CSVVGTGDWETQYF
J gene: TRBJ2-1; V gene: TRBV12-3/TRBV12-4; CDR3 protein: CASSRTSSDNEQFF
J gene: TRBJ2-2; V gene: TRBV14; CDR3 protein: CASSLWSPMNTGELFF
J gene: TRBJ2-7; V gene: TRBV4-1; CDR3 protein: CASSHPGQGRYEQYF
J gene: TRBJ2-6; V gene: TRBV20-1; CDR3 protein: CSARREANVLTF
J gene: TRBJ2-1; V gene: TRBV5-1; CDR3 protein: CASSSSGNEQFF
J gene: TRBJ2-1; V gene: TRBV15; CDR3 protein: CATSPRGTTYNEQFF
J gene: TRBJ2-3; V gene: TRBV21-1; CDR3 protein: CASKAQGADTQYF
J gene: TRBJ2-7; V gene: TRBV30; CDR3 protein: CAWSSRGRAPYEQYF
J gene: TRBJ1-5; V gene: TRBV20-1; CDR3 protein: CSAIRLDSYQPQHF
J gene: TRBJ2-2; V gene: TRBV11-2; CDR3 protein: CASSLRLAGDTGELFF
J gene: TRBJ1-6; V gene: TRBV4-1; CDR3 protein: CASSQPERRYNSPLHF
J gene: TRBJ2-1; V gene: TRBV12-3/TRBV12-4; CDR3 protein: CASSYASLQGEQFF
J gene: TRBJ2-7; V gene: TRBV28; CDR3 protein: CASRTGRGRFSYEQYF